A selection of T cell receptor beta chains follows, all from one sample in a study of siplizumab effects on memory and regulatory T cells. Generated by immunoSEQ multiplex PCR, the TCRdb table keeps only in-frame clones and is missing some. The sample carries about 110,000 clones, approximately 94% recorded once. Sequenced input: CD4+ T cells sorted from blood. Receptors originate from a human donor in good health. Both conserved end residues are part of each CDR3. A D gene is named only where the DNA matches it firmly.

v_gene: TRBV9
len: 14
j_gene: TRBJ1-1
d_gene: NA
CDR3aa: CASSVDLLNTEAFF
CDR3nt: TGTGCCAGCAGCGTAGATCTGCTGAACACTGAAGCTTTCTTT

v_gene: TRBV11-3
len: 11
j_gene: TRBJ1-1
d_gene: NA
CDR3aa: CASSSNTEAFF
CDR3nt: TGTGCCAGCAGCTCGAACACTGAAGCTTTCTTT

v_gene: TRBV6-5
len: 12
j_gene: TRBJ2-2
d_gene: NA
CDR3aa: CASSYASGELFF
CDR3nt: TGTGCCAGCAGTTACGCTAGCGGGGAGCTGTTTTTT

v_gene: TRBV4-1
len: 15
j_gene: TRBJ2-3
d_gene: NA
CDR3aa: CASSQRQVQADTQYF
CDR3nt: TGCGCCAGCAGCCAGCGACAGGTCCAGGCAGATACGCAGTATTTT

v_gene: TRBV18
len: 12
j_gene: TRBJ1-6
d_gene: NA
CDR3aa: CASSPGNSPLHF
CDR3nt: TGTGCCAGCTCACCGGGAAATTCACCCCTCCACTTT

v_gene: TRBV5-8
len: 15
j_gene: TRBJ2-5
d_gene: TRBD2
CDR3aa: CASSLTLAGRGTQYF
CDR3nt: TGTGCCAGCAGCTTGACGCTAGCGGGGCGCGGGACCCAGTACTTC

v_gene: TRBV5-4
len: 14
j_gene: TRBJ1-2
d_gene: NA
CDR3aa: CASSGAGTRGGYTF
CDR3nt: TGTGCCAGCAGCGGAGCCGGGACCCGCGGTGGCTACACCTTC

v_gene: TRBV5-4
len: 13
j_gene: TRBJ2-7
d_gene: NA
CDR3aa: CASSLRGAYEQYF
CDR3nt: TGTGCCAGCAGCTTGCGGGGGGCTTACGAGCAGTACTTC

v_gene: TRBV30
len: 13
j_gene: TRBJ1-1
d_gene: NA
CDR3aa: CAWSVRRDTEAFF
CDR3nt: TGTGCCTGGAGTGTACGTAGGGACACTGAAGCTTTCTTT

v_gene: TRBV5-1
len: 14
j_gene: TRBJ1-2
d_gene: NA
CDR3aa: CASSLATKNYGYTF
CDR3nt: TGCGCCAGCAGCTTAGCAACTAAAAACTATGGCTACACCTTC

v_gene: TRBV9
len: 15
j_gene: TRBJ1-5
d_gene: NA
CDR3aa: CASSVGLPGNQPQHF
CDR3nt: TGTGCCAGCAGCGTGGGCCTCCCGGGCAATCAGCCCCAGCATTTT

v_gene: TRBV19
len: 13
j_gene: TRBJ1-1
d_gene: NA
CDR3aa: CASSIDYSHEAFF
CDR3nt: TGTGCCAGTAGTATAGATTACAGCCACGAAGCTTTCTTT

v_gene: TRBV5-4
len: 15
j_gene: TRBJ2-1
d_gene: TRBD2
CDR3aa: CASSLGGLAFNEQFF
CDR3nt: TGTGCCAGCAGCTTGGGGGGACTAGCGTTCAATGAGCAGTTCTTC

v_gene: TRBV14
len: 14
j_gene: TRBJ2-7
d_gene: TRBD2
CDR3aa: CASRASGTSYEQYF
CDR3nt: TGTGCCAGCCGGGCTAGCGGGACCTCCTACGAGCAGTACTTC

v_gene: TRBV9
len: 15
j_gene: TRBJ2-3
d_gene: NA
CDR3aa: CASSVGISGTDTQYF
CDR3nt: TGTGCCAGCAGCGTAGGAATTAGCGGCACAGATACGCAGTATTTT

v_gene: TRBV30
len: 15
j_gene: TRBJ2-3
d_gene: NA
CDR3aa: CAWYSGTGPSDTQYF
CDR3nt: TGTGCCTGGTACTCCGGGACTGGGCCATCAGATACGCAGTATTTT

v_gene: TRBV2
len: 15
j_gene: TRBJ1-2
d_gene: TRBD1
CDR3aa: CASSEAGQGAGGYTF
CDR3nt: TGTGCCAGCAGTGAAGCGGGACAGGGGGCAGGAGGCTACACCTTC

v_gene: TRBV12-5
len: 14
j_gene: TRBJ2-3
d_gene: NA
CDR3aa: CASGLDSPGDTQYF
CDR3nt: TGTGCTAGTGGTTTGGACTCCCCGGGAGATACGCAGTATTTT

v_gene: TRBV2
len: 14
j_gene: TRBJ2-6
d_gene: NA
CDR3aa: CASSLGSGANVLTF
CDR3nt: TGTGCCAGCAGTTTAGGGAGTGGGGCCAACGTCCTGACTTTC

v_gene: TRBV30
len: 14
j_gene: TRBJ1-2
d_gene: NA
CDR3aa: CAWSQTIRTGGYTF
CDR3nt: TGTGCCTGGAGTCAGACAATCCGGACTGGTGGCTACACCTTC